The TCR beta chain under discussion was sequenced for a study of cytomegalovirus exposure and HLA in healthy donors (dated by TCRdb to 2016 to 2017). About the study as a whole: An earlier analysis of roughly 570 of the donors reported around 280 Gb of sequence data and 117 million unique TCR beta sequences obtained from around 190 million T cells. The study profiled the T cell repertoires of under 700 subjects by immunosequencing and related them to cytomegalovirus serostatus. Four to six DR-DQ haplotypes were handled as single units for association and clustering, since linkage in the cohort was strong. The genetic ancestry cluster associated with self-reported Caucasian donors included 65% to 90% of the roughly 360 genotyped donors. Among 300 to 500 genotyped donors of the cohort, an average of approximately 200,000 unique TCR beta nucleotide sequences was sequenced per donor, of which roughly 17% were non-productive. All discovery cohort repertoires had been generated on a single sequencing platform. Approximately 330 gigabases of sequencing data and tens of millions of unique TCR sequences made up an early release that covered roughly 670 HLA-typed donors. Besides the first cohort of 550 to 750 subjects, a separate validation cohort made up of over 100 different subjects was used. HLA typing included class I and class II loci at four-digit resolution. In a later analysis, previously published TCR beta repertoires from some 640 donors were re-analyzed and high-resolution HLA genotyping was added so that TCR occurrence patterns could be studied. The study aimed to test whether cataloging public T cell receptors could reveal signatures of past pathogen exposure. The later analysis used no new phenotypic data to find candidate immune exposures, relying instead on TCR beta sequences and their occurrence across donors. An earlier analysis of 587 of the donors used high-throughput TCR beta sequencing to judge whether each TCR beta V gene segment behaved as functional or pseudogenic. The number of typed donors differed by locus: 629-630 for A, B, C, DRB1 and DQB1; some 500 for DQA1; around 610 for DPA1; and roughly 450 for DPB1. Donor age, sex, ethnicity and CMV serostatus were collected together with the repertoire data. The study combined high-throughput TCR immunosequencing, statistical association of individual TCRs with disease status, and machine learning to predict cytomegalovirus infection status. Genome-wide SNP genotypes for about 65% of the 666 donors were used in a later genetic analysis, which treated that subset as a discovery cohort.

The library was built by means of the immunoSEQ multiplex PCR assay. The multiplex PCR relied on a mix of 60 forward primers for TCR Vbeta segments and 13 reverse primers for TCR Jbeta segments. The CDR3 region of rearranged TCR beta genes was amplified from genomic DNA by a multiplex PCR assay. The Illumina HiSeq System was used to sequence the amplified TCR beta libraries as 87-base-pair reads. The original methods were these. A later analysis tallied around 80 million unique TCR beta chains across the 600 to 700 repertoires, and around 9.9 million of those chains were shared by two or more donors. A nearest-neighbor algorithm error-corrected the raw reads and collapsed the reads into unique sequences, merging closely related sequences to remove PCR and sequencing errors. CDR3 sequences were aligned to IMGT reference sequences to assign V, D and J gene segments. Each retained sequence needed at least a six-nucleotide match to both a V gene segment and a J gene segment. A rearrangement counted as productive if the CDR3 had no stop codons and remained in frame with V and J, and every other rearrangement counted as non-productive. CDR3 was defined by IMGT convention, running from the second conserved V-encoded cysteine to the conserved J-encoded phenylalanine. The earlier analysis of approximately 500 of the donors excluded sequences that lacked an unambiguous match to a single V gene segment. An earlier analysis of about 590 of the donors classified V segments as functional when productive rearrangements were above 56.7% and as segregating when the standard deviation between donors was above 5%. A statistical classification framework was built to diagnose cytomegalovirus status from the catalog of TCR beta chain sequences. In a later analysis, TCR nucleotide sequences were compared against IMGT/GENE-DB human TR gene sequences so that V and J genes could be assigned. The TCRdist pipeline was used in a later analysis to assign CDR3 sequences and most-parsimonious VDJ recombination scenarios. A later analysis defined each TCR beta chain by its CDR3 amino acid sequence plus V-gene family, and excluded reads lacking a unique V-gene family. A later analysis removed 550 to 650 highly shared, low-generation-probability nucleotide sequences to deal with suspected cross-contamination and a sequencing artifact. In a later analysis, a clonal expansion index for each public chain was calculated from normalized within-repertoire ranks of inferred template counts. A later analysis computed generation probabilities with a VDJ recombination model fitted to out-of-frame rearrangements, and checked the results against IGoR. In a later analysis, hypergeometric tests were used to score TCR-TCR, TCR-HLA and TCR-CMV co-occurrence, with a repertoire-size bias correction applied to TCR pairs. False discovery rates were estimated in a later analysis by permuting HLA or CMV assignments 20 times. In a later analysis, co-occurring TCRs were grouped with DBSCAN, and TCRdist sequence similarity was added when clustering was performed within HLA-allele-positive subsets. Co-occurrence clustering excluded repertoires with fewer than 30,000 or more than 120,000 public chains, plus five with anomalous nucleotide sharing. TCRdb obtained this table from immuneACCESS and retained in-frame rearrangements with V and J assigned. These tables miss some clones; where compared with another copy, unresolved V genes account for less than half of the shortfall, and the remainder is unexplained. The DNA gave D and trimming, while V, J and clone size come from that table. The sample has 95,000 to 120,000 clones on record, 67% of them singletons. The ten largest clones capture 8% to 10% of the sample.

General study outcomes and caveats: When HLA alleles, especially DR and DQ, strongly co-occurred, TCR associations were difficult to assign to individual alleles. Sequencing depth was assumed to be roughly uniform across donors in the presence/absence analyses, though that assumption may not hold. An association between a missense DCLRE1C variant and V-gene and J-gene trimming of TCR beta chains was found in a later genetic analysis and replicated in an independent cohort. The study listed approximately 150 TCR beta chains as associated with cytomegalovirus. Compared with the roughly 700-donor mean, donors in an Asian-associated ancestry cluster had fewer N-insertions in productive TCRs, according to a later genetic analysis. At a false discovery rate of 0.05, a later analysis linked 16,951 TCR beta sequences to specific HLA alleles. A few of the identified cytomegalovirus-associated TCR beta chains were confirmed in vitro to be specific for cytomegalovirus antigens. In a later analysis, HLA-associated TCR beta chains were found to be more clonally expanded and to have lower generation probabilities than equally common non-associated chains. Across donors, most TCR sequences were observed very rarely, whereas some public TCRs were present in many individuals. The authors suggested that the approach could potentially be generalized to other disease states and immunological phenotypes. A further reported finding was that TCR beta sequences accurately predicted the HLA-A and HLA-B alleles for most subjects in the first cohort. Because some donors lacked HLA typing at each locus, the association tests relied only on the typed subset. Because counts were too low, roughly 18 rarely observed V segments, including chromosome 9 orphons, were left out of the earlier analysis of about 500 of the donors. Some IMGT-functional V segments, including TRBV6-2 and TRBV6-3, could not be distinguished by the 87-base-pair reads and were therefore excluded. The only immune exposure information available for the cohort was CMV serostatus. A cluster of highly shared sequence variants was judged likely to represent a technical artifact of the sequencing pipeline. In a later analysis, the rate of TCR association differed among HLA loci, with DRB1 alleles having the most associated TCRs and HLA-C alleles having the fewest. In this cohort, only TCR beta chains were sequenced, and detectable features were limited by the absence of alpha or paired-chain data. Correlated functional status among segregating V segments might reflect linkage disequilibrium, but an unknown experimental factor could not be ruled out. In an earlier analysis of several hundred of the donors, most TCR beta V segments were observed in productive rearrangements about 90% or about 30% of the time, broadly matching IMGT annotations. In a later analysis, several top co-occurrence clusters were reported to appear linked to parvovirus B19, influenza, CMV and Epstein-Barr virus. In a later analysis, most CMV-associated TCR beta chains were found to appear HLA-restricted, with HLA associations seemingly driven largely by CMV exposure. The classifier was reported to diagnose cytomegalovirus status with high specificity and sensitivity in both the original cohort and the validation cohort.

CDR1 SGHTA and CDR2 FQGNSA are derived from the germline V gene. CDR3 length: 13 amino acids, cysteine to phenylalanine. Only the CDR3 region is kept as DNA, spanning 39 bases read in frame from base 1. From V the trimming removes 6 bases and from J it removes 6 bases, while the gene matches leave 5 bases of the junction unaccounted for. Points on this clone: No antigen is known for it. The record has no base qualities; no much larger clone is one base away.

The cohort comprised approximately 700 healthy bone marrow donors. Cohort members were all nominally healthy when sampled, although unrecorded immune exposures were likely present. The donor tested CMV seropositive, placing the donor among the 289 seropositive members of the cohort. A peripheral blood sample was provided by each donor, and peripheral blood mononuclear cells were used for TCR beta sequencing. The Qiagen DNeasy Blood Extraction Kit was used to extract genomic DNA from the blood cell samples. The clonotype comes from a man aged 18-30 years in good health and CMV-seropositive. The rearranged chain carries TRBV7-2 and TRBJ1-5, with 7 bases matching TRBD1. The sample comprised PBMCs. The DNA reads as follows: TGTGCCAGCAGTACAGGGGCTGGTCAGCCCCAGCATTTT. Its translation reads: CASSTGAGQPQHF.